These 10 T cell receptor beta chains came from one sample sequenced in a study of T cell responses to AZD1222 COVID-19 vaccine. Sequenced by immunoSEQ multiplex PCR; TCRdb stores in-frame clones only, minus some. The sample has some 190,000 clones, roughly 88% seen once. Sequenced material: peripheral blood, taken on day 0 of AZD1222 vaccination. The receptors shown here come from an adult in good health.

The chain combines TRBV7-3 with TRBJ2-1; 8 nucleotides match TRBD2. The CDR3 sequence is 14 residues long. The germline V gene has CDR1 SGHTA and CDR2 FQGTGA. V dropped 5 bases and J dropped 7; count of bases not matched to a gene: 7. CDR3 sequence: CASSPGGAENEQFF. The CDR3 coding sequence is TGTGCCAGCAGCCCCGGGGGGGCCGAGAATGAGCAGTTCTTC.

The V gene is TRBV7-2, the J gene TRBJ2-7, with a possible D match to TRBD1 (6 bases). CDR3 length: 14 residues. The germline V and J ends were trimmed by 5 bases and 0 bases, with 11 bases remaining between them. The V gene's germline CDR1 is SGHTA and CDR2 FQGNSA. The CDR3 DNA follows: TGTGCCAGCAGCGACAGGCCGAGCTCCTACGAGCAGTACTTC. Residues: CASSDRPSSYEQYF.

CDR3 in DNA: TGTGCCATCAGTGATGAAGGGGCTGAAGCTTTCTTT. Amino acids: CAISDEGAEAFF. V and J are TRBV10-3 and TRBJ1-1, with a possible D match to TRBD1 (5 bases). Germline loops: CDR1 ENHRY, CDR2 SYGVKD. The ends were cut back, 3 bases at V and 6 bases at J, with 8 bases in the middle. The CDR3 is 12 residues long.

The chain uses TRBV30 and TRBJ1-4; D call uncertain. The CDR3 extends over 14 amino acids. Trimming cost V 1 base and J 7 bases, with 13 bases left between them. The germline V gene encodes CDR1 GTSNPN and CDR2 SVGIG (reference sequence). CDR3 in amino acids: CAWSDEVLSEKLFF. CDR3 nucleotide sequence: TGTGCCTGGAGTGATGAGGTCCTCTCTGAAAAACTGTTTTTT.

The V call is TRBV30, the J call TRBJ1-1; D gene uncertain. V lost 8 bases and J lost 1, with 11 bases in between. Germline V lookup: CDR1 GTSNPN, CDR2 SVGIG (reference sequence). CDR3 length equals 12 residues. The CDR3 coding sequence is TGTGCCCTGGTACGTTCGAACACTGAAGCTTTCTTT. It codes for CALVRSNTEAFF.

The gene calls are TRBV6-5 and TRBJ2-2; 7 bases are shared with TRBD1. This CDR3 has 14 amino acids. V trimming: 8 bases; J trimming: 4 bases; junction bases outside the gene matches: 7. CDR1 is MNHEY and CDR2 is SVGAGI in the germline V gene. The CDR3 sequence is CASHDRVGTGELFF. The CDR3 coding sequence is TGTGCCAGCCATGACAGGGTTGGCACCGGGGAGCTGTTTTTT.

The CDR3 DNA reads as TGTGCCTGGAGTCCAGGGGGGGTCGGCACTGAAGCTTTCTTT. The encoded protein is CAWSPGGVGTEAFF. The chain joins TRBV30 to TRBJ1-1; 7 bases are shared with TRBD1. This CDR3 comprises 14 residues. With V trimmed by 2 bases and J by 4 bases, 7 bases remained unmatched. Germline CDR1 GTSNPN, CDR2 SVGIG (reference sequence). Together with reference TRBV30 and TRBJ1-1, the CDR3 gives the full variable domain: SQTIHQWPATLVQPVGSPLSLECTVEGTSNPNLYWYRQAAGRGLQLLFYSVGIGQISSEVPQNLSASRPQDRQFILSSKKLLLSDSGFYLCAWSPGGVGTEAFFGQGTRLTVV.

The genes are TRBV21-1 and TRBJ2-7. TRBV21-1 is designated a pseudogene. The CDR3 runs 15 residues. The CDR3 region has the DNA TGTGCCAGCAGCGGAGGGGGAAGCTTCTCCTACGAGCAGTACTTC. This sequence encodes CASSGGGSFSYEQYF.

The V and J genes are TRBV9 and TRBJ2-2; possibly TRBD1 for D (6 bases). Trimming took 2 bases from V and 0 from J, leaving 14 bases between them. Germline V gene sequence: CDR1 SGDLS, CDR2 YYNGEE. The length of the CDR3 is 17 residues. CDR3 DNA: TGTGCCAGCAGCGTCAGTCAGGGGATAACGAACACCGGGGAGCTGTTTTTT. This gives the protein CASSVSQGITNTGELFF. The whole variable domain, filled in from reference TRBV9 and TRBJ2-2, reads DSGVTQTPKHLITATGQRVTLRCSPRSGDLSVYWYQQSLDQGLQFLIQYYNGEERAKGNILERFSAQQFPDLHSELNLSSLELGDSALYFCASSVSQGITNTGELFFGEGSRLTVL.

This chain links TRBV10-2 with TRBJ2-1; D is ambiguous. Germline V CDR1 and CDR2: WSHSY, SAAADI. The CDR3 length is 21 residues. Trimming removed 0 bases at V and 0 bases at J, with 24 bases between. CDR3 in DNA: TGCGCCAGCAGTGAGTCGGCCCGGGTGGCCGCCCACTTGAACTCCTACAATGAGCAGTTCTTC. Its protein is CASSESARVAAHLNSYNEQFF.